This note documents a single T cell receptor beta chain sequence. The data stem from a study of blood T cell repertoires in COVID-19. Study as a whole: The samples span acute and convalescent COVID-19 from the United States, Italy and Spain. Sources were T cells, B-cell-depleted T cells, or PBMCs; the material itself was cDNA or gDNA.

This CDR3 is 14 amino acids long. Germline-derived CDR1 and CDR2 are SGHTA and FQGNSA. The V and J ends lost 6 bases and 2 bases, in that order; junction bases with no gene match: 5. Original methodology: Counts of nucleated cells, estimated from reference gene primer amplification, were obtained. Libraries were prepared by immunoSEQ multiplex PCR; TCRdb keeps only in-frame clonotypes and omits some of them. V and J calls and clone size are as listed in that table; D and trimming were resolved from the DNA. The sample lists under 250,000 clones, 80% to 90% occurring once. Material for sequencing was peripheral blood. The TCR comes from a woman in her thirties or forties with active or convalescent COVID-19. The chain is built from TRBV7-2 and TRBJ2-5, with TRBD1 identical over 8 bases. The CDR3 reads CASRLRQGQETQYF. CDR3 in DNA: TGTGCCAGCAGACTAAGACAGGGGCAAGAGACCCAGTACTTC.